This record covers a single T cell receptor beta chain. This clonotype was observed at least ten times. Its antigen is not yet known. Base qualities are not recorded, but no much larger clone differs from it by a single base. Libraries from unsorted PBMCs were made from 2 million PBMCs kept in RNAlater at -80 degrees C until RNA extraction. Multiple sclerosis patients were enrolled in a US clinical protocol evaluating disease progression by magnetic resonance imaging. Peripheral blood underwent Ficoll-Hypaque density gradient centrifugation to isolate PBMCs, which were then cryopreserved in liquid nitrogen. This sample was included in a study of neurological immune-mediated disorders (dated by TCRdb to the late 2010s). Study-wide context: Among the roughly 34 multiple sclerosis patients, relapsing-remitting MS accounted for approximately 31 and secondary progressive MS accounted for 3. The study compared peripheral blood TCR-beta repertoires of HTLV-I-associated myelopathy (HAM/TSP) patients, multiple sclerosis patients and healthy controls using UMI-based sequencing. The approximately 100 TCR-beta libraries included longitudinal samples, technical triplicates and paired sorted CD4+ and CD8+ T-cell subsets alongside PBMC samples. The cohort was made up of approximately 71 subjects, consisting of around 14 HAM/TSP patients, around 35 multiple sclerosis patients and around 20 healthy controls. What the study reported, not specific to this receptor: Phylogenetic analysis grouped repertoires from 18 of 34 MS patients into a cluster of related CDR3 sequences, suggesting a possible repertoire-level signature. Expanded clones from different subjects shared no identical CDR3 amino acid sequences, which suggests that TCR-beta repertoires were private in all groups. TCR clonal expansion was greatest in HAM/TSP patients and smallest in MS patients, who ranked below even healthy controls. The MS cluster was not associated with any clinical or MRI features, and the authors stated that larger cohorts are needed.

The CDR3 runs 13 amino acids, cysteine and phenylalanine included. The entry retains the CDR3 DNA only, 39 bases that are in frame from base 1. The junction carries 8 bases between V and J, which are trimmed by 3 bases and 2 bases respectively. To synthesize cDNA, template-switch 5'RACE was performed with a primer carrying a 10-nucleotide random unique molecular identifier so that each TCR transcript was tagged. Every sequencing run yielded over 160 million TCR-beta sequences covering 15-18 subjects. The RNeasy kit was used to extract total RNA. TCR-beta VDJ regions were amplified with primers for the TCR constant region and the 5'RACE anchor, using the KAPA Real-time Library Amplification kit. Sample indexes and Illumina adaptors were added in a first PCR, after which library yield was increased in a second PCR. After Ampure bead purification, the TCR product of roughly 650 bp was size-selected on a 2% E-gel SizeSelection system. Before pooling, library quality was assessed on a Bioanalyzer, concentration was determined with Qubit, and library quantification was performed with the Kapa Library Quantification kit. An Illumina HiSeq 2500 was used to sequence the libraries paired-end at 2 x 150 bp. To increase sequence diversity, about 24-32% phiX was spiked into each library pool. Per the original workflow: The UMI-based MiGEC pipeline processed quality-filtered reads and removed over 80% of raw TCR sequences during error correction. VDJ genes were aligned to IMGT germline references, and each clonotype was defined by a unique CDR3 amino acid sequence together with V-J genes. Clonal expansion, Shannon diversity and CDR3 relatedness were evaluated with VDJtools (CalcPairwiseDistances, ClusterSamples), while phylogenetic trees were built in CLCbio workbench. A clone was classed as expanded if it had 8 or more unique UMIs, a cutoff based on coefficient-of-variation modelling across technical triplicates. TCRdb itself trimmed the public reads at Q25 with fastp, ran MiXCR and retained productive beta chains. Rows are combined by CDR3 protein, so each entry shows the most common genes and DNA. V and J calls and clone size were set by TCRdb, not the authors. This sample comprises about 52,000 distinct CDR3 sequences, 3.8% of them detected only once. Together, the top ten hold 6.5% to 8% of the sample.

Sequencing input: PBMCs. Rearrangement joined TRBV12-3 or TRBV12-4 to TRBJ2-7, with the identity of the D gene unclear. This clonotype was obtained from a man aged 60-69 years with multiple sclerosis. The CDR3 is CASSFPPTYEQYF. The nucleotide sequence reads as follows: TGTGCCAGCAGTTTTCCTCCCACCTACGAGCAGTACTTC.